Listed below are T cell receptor beta chains from one sample, sequenced in a study of shared clonotypes between healthy human individuals. Method: immunoSEQ multiplex PCR; TCRdb's copy keeps in-frame clones and lacks some. Counted here are about 2.1 million clones, around 95% occurring once; the ten biggest clones make up under 2%. The sequenced material came from naive CD8+ T cells from PBMCs. The source is a man aged 18 to 29 in good health. Some clones in this sample may be carry-over from other donors' samples. Both conserved end residues are part of each CDR3. Fields, in order: CDR3 protein, CDR3 DNA, V gene, clone size, D gene, J gene. The D gene is left open where the match is weak. For some rows the clone size is stated as once, few or many, or as a class when expanded; others skip it.

CASSLDGARAFEQFF	TGTGCCAGCAGCTTAGATGGGGCCAGGGCTTTTGAGCAGTTCTTC	TRBV11-2	NA	NA	TRBJ2-1
CASSLNLAGNTEAFF	TGCGCCAGCAGCCTAAACCTCGCGGGGAACACTGAAGCTTTCTTT	TRBV4-1	NA	NA	TRBJ1-1
CASSVSGRAVEQFF	TGTGCCAGCAGTGTTAGCGGGAGGGCTGTGGAGCAGTTCTTC	TRBV25-1	NA	TRBD2	TRBJ2-1
CASSQVFLGGGTPKGQYF	TGCGCCAGCAGCCAAGTTTTTCTTGGGGGAGGGACCCCCAAGGGGCAGTACTTC	TRBV4-3	NA	TRBD2	TRBJ2-7
CASSRIKTALPAGELFF	TGTGCCAGCAGCCGGATAAAGACAGCATTACCAGCCGGGGAGCTGTTTTTT	TRBV7-2	once	NA	TRBJ2-2
CASSQATGTDEQYF	TGTGCCAGCTCGCAGGCGACGGGGACGGACGAGCAGTACTTC	TRBV18	NA	NA	TRBJ2-7
CASSYRPSTNEKLFF	TGTGCCAGCAGTTACAGACCATCAACTAATGAAAAACTGTTTTTT	TRBV6-5	NA	NA	TRBJ1-4
CASSWGGSPRYEQYF	TGTGCCAGCAGCTGGGGGGGCTCACCCCGGTACGAGCAGTACTTC	TRBV11-2	NA	NA	TRBJ2-7
CASTRIGRGETQYF	TGTGCCAGCACCAGAATAGGGAGAGGCGAGACCCAGTACTTC	TRBV25-1	NA	NA	TRBJ2-5
CASSLDPQGYTYGYTF	TGTGCCAGCAGCTTAGATCCGCAGGGCTACACCTATGGCTACACCTTC	TRBV11-2	NA	NA	TRBJ1-2
CASSLAGQAYEQYF	TGTGCCAGCAGCTTGGCCGGACAAGCCTACGAGCAGTACTTC	TRBV5-6	NA	NA	TRBJ2-7
CASRHGGNGETQYF	TGTGCCAGCCGGCACGGGGGGAATGGGGAGACCCAGTACTTC	TRBV7-9	once	TRBD2	TRBJ2-5